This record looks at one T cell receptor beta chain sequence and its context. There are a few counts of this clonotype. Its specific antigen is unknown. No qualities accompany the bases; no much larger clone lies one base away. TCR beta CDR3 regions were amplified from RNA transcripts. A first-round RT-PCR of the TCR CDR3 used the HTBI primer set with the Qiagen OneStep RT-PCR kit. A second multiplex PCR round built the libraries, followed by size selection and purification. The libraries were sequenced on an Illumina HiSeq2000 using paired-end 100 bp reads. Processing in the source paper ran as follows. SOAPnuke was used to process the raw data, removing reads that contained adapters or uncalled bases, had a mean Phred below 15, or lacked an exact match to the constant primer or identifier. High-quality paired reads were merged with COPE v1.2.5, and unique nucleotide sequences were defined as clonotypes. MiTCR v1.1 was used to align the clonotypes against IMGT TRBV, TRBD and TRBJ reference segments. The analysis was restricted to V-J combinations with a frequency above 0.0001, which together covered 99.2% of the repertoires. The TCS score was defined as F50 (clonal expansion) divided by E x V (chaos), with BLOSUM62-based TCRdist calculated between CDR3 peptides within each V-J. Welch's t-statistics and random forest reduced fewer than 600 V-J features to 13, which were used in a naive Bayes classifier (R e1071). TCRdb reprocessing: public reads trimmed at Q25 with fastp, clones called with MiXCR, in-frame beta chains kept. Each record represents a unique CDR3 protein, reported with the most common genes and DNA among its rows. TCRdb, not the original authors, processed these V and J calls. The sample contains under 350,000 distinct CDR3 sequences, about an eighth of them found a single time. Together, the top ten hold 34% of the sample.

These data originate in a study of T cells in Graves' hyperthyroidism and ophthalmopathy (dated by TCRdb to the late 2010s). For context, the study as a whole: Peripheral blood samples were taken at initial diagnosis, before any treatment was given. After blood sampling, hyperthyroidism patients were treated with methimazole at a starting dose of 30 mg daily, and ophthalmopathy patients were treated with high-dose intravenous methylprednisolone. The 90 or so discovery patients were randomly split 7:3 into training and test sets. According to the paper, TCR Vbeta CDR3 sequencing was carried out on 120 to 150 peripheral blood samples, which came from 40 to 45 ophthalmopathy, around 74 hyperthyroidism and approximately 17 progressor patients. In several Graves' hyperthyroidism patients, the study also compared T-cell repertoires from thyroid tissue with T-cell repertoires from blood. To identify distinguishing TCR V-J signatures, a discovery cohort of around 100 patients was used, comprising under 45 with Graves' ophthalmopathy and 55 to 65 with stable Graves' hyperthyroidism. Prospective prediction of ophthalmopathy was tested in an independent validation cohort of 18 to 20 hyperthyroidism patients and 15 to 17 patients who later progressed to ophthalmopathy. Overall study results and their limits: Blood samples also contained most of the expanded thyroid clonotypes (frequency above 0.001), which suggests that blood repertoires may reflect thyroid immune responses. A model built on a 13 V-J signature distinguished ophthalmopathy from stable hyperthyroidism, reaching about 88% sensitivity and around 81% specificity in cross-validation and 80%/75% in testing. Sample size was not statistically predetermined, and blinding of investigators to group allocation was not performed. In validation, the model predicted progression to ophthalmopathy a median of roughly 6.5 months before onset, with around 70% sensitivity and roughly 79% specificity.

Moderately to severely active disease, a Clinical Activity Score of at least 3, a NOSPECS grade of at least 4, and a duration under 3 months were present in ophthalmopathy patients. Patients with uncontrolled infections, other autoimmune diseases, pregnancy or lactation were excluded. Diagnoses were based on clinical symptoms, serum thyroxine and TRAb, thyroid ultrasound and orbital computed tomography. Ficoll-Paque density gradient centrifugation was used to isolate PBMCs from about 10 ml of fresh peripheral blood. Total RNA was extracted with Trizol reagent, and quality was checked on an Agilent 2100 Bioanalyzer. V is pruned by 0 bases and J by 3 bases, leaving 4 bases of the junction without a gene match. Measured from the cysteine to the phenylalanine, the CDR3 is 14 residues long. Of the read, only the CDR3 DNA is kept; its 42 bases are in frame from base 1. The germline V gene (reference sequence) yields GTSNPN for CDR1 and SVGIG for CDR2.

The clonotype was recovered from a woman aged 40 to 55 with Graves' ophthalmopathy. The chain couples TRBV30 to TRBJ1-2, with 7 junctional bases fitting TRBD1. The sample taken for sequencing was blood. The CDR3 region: CAWSVLGQYYGYTF. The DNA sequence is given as TGTGCCTGGAGTGTACTGGGACAGTACTATGGCTACACCTTC.